The clone carrying this TCR beta chain occurred a few times. Its antigen remains unidentified. Sequencing of each sample assayed around 10^5 TCR templates. Assay used: immunoSEQ multiplex PCR; TCRdb lists only in-frame clones, some missing. The table includes some 15,000 clones, 45% to 50% detected once. The data derive from a study of siplizumab effects on memory and regulatory T cells. The study, taken as a whole, reports: A naive or memory phenotype could not be assigned to roughly 80-97% of the proliferating CD4+ or CD8+ clones. To unstimulated subsets, only a minor fraction of alloreactive clones could be mapped.

The CDR3 covers 14 residues. V was shortened by 6 bases and J by 1 base, with 12 bases between the two germline ends. The germline V gene encodes CDR1 SGHNT and CDR2 YENEEA. Cocultured for roughly 6 days at 37°C were the mixed lymphocyte reaction cells. This TCR was sampled from a human donor in good health; the cells came from an allogeneic mixed lymphocyte reaction. The specimen sequenced was CFSE-low (dividing) CD4+ T cells sorted from an allogeneic mixed lymphocyte reaction. This rearrangement joins TRBV11-3 to TRBJ1-1; D is unresolved. CDR3 loop: CASSAGSWNTEAFF. Written as DNA, the CDR3 is TGTGCCAGCAGTGCCGGTTCGTGGAACACTGAAGCTTTCTTT.